Shown below are 8 T cell receptor beta chains from a single sample sequenced in a study of neurological immune-mediated disorders. TCRdb reprocessed the 5' RACE reads via MiXCR and lists one record per CDR3 protein. Here the sample spans under 70,000 distinct CDR3 sequences, approximately 3.1% being singletons. What was sequenced was PBMCs. These receptors originate from a woman aged 60-75 years with multiple sclerosis.

The CDR3 coding sequence is TGTGCCAGAAGCTTTTTCAGGGGAACAGGGGCCAACGTCCTGACTTTC. This gives the protein CARSFFRGTGANVLTF. This chain uses TRBV5-3 with TRBJ2-6, with D possibly matching TRBD1 (6 bases). Being an ORF, TRBV5-3 has a function that is uncertain. This CDR3 is built from 16 residues. V lost 2 bases to trimming and J lost 4 bases, with 13 bases between them.

This clonotype was picked up many times. The chain employs TRBV20-1 and TRBJ1-2, with a weak D call TRBD1 (6 bases). Germline V gives CDR1 DFQATT, CDR2 SNEGSKA (reference sequence). The CDR3 is 12 amino acids. CDR3 amino acids: CSVIQGNYGYTF. The CDR3 region has the DNA TGCAGCGTCATACAGGGAAACTATGGCTACACCTTC.

This clonotype was found many times. This chain joins TRBV20-1 and TRBJ2-1; 8 nucleotides match TRBD2. Germline V lookup: CDR1 DFQATT, CDR2 SNEGSKA (reference sequence). CDR3 length: 15 residues. J gave up 5 bases and V 3 bases, and 9 bases lay outside the gene matches. CDR3 loop: CSARPGLGTNNEQFF. In DNA, the CDR3 is TGCAGTGCTAGGCCGGGACTAGGGACTAACAATGAGCAGTTCTTC.

This clonotype was detected ten times or more. This sequence joins TRBV5-1 and TRBJ1-1; D is undetermined. This CDR3 contains 15 residues. CDR1 and CDR2 from the germline V gene are SGHRS and YFSETQ. V was pared by 0 bases and J by 3 bases, with 12 bases between. Here the CDR3 reads CASSLVSVLDTEAFF. CDR3 sequence (DNA): TGCGCCAGCAGCTTGGTAAGCGTATTGGACACTGAAGCTTTCTTT. Full variable domain (rest looked up from reference TRBV5-1 and TRBJ1-1): KAGVTQTPRYLIKTRGQQVTLSCSPISGHRSVSWYQQTPGQGLQFLFEYFSETQRNKGNFPGRFSGRQFSNSRSEMNVSTLELGDSALYLCASSLVSVLDTEAFFGQGTRLTVV.

Many counts were recorded for this clonotype. This chain uses TRBV29-1 with TRBJ2-6; D is possibly TRBD1 (6 bases). From germline, CDR1 is SQVTM and CDR2 ANQGSEA. The V end lost 5 bases, the J end lost 1 base, and 9 bases lay between the germline ends. CDR3 length equals 14 residues. Here the CDR3 DNA reads TGCAGCGTTAAACAGGGATCTGGGGCCAACGTCCTGACTTTC. As protein: CSVKQGSGANVLTF.

This clonotype was detected ten times or more. This chain's CDR3 is CASSSQPRTGAGGRETQYF. CDR3 bases: TGTGCCAGCAGTTCCCAACCCCGGACAGGTGCGGGAGGTCGGGAGACCCAGTACTTC. The V and J genes are TRBV27 and TRBJ2-5; the D gene is possibly TRBD2 (8 bases). This CDR3 spans 19 amino acids. Germline assignment: CDR1 MNHEY and CDR2 SMNVEV (reference sequence). V was clipped by 4 bases and J by 5 bases, with 29 bases between them.

This clonotype came up many times. The chain is built from TRBV11-2 and TRBJ2-4; 7 nucleotides align to TRBD1. This CDR3 comprises 16 residues. CDR1 is SGHAT, CDR2 FQNNGV, per germline. With V trimmed by 1 base and J by 5 bases, 8 bases remained unmatched. This chain's CDR3 is CASSLVRTGAQNIQYF. CDR3 in DNA: TGTGCCAGCAGCTTAGTTCGGACAGGCGCCCAAAACATTCAGTACTTC.

Ten or more counts support this clonotype. CDR3 nucleotide sequence: TGTGCCAGCAGCTTAAGGCCGGGACAGGGGATATATGGCTACACCTTC. Amino acid sequence: CASSLRPGQGIYGYTF. The V and J genes are TRBV7-3 and TRBJ1-2; 10 bases line up with TRBD1. The CDR3 contains 16 residues. Germline V gives CDR1 SGHTA, CDR2 FQGTGA. Losses at the gene ends were 1 base for V and 5 bases for J; bases not matched to a gene: 7.